The T cell receptor (beta chain) described here comes from a study of T-cell reconstitution after alpha-beta-depleted transplantation in children. Overall study findings and caveats: After one year, T-cell counts and TCRbeta diversity mostly came from new T cells.

A word on this clonotype: The antigen is undetermined.

It was with unique molecular identifiers that the TCRbeta library was prepared. TCRdb used MiXCR to reprocess the PCR reads, holding one entry per CDR3 protein. The data show 700,000 to 950,000 distinct CDR3 sequences, roughly 15% seen once. With 2 bases clipped from V and 2 bases from J, the junction kept 8 bases outside the gene matches. The CDR3 loop spans 16 amino acids. The germline V gene has CDR1 DFQATT and CDR2 SNEGSKA (reference sequence). This receptor was taken from a male patient younger than 18 who had a stem cell transplant for acute lymphoblastic leukemia, so the T cells may come from the graft donor. Sequenced here: PBMCs, mostly from graft donor cells, sampled 360 days after TCRalphabeta/CD19-depleted stem cell transplant. The genes are TRBV20-1 and TRBJ2-1; 8 bases are shared with TRBD2. Here the CDR3 reads CSARTSTSGPYNEQFF. As DNA, the CDR3 is TGCAGTGCTAGAACATCCACTAGCGGACCCTACAATGAGCAGTTCTTC.